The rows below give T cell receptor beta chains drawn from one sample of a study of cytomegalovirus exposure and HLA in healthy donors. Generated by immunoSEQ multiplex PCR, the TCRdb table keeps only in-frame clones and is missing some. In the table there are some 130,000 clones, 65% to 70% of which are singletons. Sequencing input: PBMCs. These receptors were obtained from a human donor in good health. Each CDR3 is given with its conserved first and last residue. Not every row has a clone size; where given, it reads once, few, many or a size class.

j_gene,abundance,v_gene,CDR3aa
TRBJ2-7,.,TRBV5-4,CASSPRTSGTYEQYF
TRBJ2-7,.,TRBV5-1,CASSGMTGNYGQYF
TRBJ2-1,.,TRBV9,CASSVLAASSYNEQFF
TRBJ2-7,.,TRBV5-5,CASSSRTGAHEQYF
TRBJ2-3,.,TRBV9,CASSLTDTQYF
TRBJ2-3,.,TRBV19,CASRAGTGFTDTQYF
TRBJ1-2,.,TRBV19,CASSIRGRDYGYTF
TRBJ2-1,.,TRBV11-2,CASSNLRGREEDNEQFF
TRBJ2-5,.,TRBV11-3,CASSQGLAETQYF
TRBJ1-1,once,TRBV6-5,CASKGDTEAFF
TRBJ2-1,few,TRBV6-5,CASRRAGVSYNEQFF
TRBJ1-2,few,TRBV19,CASSIVGGDYGYTF
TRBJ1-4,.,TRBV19,CASRGGLTNEKLFF
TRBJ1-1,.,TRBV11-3,CASSLVARNTEAFF
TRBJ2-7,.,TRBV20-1,CSAADTDEQYF
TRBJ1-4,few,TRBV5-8,CASSPPAGHEKLFF
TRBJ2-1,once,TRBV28,CASSPRTSGTGNEQFF
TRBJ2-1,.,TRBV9,CASSVVPTNEQFF
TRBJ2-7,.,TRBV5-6,CASSVGQGPYEQYF
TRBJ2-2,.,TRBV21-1,CASSWVGPGNTGELFF
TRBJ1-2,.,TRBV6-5,CASSYSSPGGYTF
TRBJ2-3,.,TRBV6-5,CASSYSIAGGRGTQYF
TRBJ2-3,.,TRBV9,CASSVGVGGTDTQYF
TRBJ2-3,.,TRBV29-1,CSFGDGTGRDTQYF
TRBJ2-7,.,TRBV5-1,CASSWGTSGIQEQYF
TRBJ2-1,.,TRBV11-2,CASSLGAGERNEQFF
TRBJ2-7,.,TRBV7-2,CASSALQRGYEQYF
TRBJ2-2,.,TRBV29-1,CSVSAGIGELFF
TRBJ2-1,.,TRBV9,CASSVTPWGGTHNEQFF
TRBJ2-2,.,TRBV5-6,CASSEPAGRNTGELFF
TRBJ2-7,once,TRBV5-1,CASSLAGGAYEQYF
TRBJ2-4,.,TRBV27,CASSLWTGDLKNIQYF
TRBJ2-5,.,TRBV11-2,CASSLVSSGETQYF
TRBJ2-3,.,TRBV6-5,CASARGGRTDTQYF
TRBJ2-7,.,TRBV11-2,CASSLNQEQYF
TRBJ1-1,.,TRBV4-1,CASSQGQGAGTEAFF
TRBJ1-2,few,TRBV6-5,CASSRQGTLSYGYTF
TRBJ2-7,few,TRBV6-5,CASSSLGGSYEQYF
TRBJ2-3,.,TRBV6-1,CASSANRGISTDTQYF
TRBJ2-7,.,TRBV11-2,CASSRGVLGSYEQYF
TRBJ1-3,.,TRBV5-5,CASSLARFGNTIYF
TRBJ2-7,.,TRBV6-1,CASKEGAYSYEQYF